This T cell receptor (beta chain) came from a study of blood T cell repertoires in COVID-19. Study in general: Samples representing acute and convalescent COVID-19 were sourced from the United States, Italy and Spain. T cells, B-cell-depleted T cells, or PBMCs provided the cDNA or gDNA that served as material.

V lost 7 bases and J 0 bases, leaving 12 bases between the germline ends. The germline V gene encodes CDR1 SEHNR and CDR2 FQNEAQ (reference sequence). The CDR3 is 14 residues long. Authors' methods: Scientists estimated how many nucleated cells there were by amplifying reference gene primers. This table comes from immunoSEQ multiplex PCR, and its TCRdb copy is limited to in-frame clones, with some not included. The V and J calls and clone size are taken from that table; D and trimming were inferred from the DNA. The table lists more than 110,000 clones, around 81% of them singletons. The J gene is TRBJ1-1, the V gene TRBV7-9; D uncertain. This receptor was obtained from a woman aged 55 to 70 with acute or convalescent COVID-19. Sequencing was carried out using peripheral blood. CDR3 sequence: CASNSEQLNTEAFF. The CDR3 bases are TGTGCCAGCAATTCGGAGCAGTTGAACACTGAAGCTTTCTTT.